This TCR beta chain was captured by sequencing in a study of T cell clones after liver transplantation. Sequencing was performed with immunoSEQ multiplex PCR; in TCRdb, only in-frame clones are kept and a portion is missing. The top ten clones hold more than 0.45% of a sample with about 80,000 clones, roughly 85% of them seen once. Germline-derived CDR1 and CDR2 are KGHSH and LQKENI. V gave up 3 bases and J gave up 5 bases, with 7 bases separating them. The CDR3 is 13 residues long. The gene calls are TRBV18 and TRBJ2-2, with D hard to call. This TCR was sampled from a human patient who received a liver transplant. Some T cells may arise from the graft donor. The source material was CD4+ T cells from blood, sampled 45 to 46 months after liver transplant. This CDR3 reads CASSPSITGELFF. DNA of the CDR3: TGTGCCAGCTCACCTAGTATTACCGGGGAGCTGTTTTTT.